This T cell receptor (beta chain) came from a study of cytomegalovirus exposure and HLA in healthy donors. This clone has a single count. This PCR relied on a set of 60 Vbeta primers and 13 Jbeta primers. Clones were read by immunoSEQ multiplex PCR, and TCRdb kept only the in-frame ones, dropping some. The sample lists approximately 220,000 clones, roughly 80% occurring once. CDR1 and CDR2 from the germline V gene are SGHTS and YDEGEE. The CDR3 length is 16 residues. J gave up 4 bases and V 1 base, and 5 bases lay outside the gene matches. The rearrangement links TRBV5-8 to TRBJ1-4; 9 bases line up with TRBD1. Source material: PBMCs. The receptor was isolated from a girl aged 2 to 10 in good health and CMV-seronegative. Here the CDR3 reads CASSLYRGLDNEKLFF. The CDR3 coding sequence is TGTGCCAGCAGCTTGTACAGGGGGCTGGATAATGAAAAACTGTTTTTT.